This entry concerns a single T cell receptor (beta chain). CDR1 and CDR2 from the germline V gene are KGHSH and LQKENI. The V gene end was trimmed by 3 bases and the J gene end by 2 bases; junction bases not matched to a gene: 6. The CDR3 has 15 amino acids. Enrollment shut out patients with autoimmune disease history or systemic immunosuppression. This record comes from a study of OX40 agonist ivuxolimab in advanced cancers. Study-wide context: While on treatment, patients had intravenous ivuxolimab at 0.01 to 10 mg/kg every 2 weeks. Three individuals attained partial responses, comprising one hepatocellular carcinoma case and two cutaneous melanoma cases.

Profiled with immunoSEQ multiplex PCR; TCRdb holds only in-frame clones, not every one. This table has some 76,000 clones, nearly 85% appearing once. The TCR sequence derives from an adult with an advanced solid tumor such as melanoma, head and neck, liver or kidney cancer. Here the sequenced sample was CD4+ or CD8+ T cells sorted from blood, taken in a trial of the OX40 agonist ivuxolimab. The V gene is TRBV18, the J gene TRBJ2-5; TRBD2 matches at 7 bases. The CDR3 spells CASSPLMGGQETQYF. The CDR3 DNA reads TGTGCCAGCTCACCTCTCATGGGGGGGCAAGAGACCCAGTACTTC.